The table lists the clone carrying this T cell receptor (beta chain) with a count of one. The sample belongs to a study of Graves' ophthalmopathy and Graves' hyperthyroidism. Excluded: other autoimmune disease, uncontrolled infection, pregnancy or lactation. Orbital computed tomography and thyroid ultrasound, along with TRAb, serum thyroxine and clinical symptoms, underpinned diagnosis. RNA transcripts served as template for amplifying TCR beta CDR3 sequences. Second-round multiplex PCR came after a first-round RT-PCR that employed HTBI primers. MiXCR, run by TCRdb on the multiplex PCR reads, gives a single entry per CDR3 protein. The profile covers more than 1,000,000 distinct CDR3 sequences, with about two fifths appearing a single time and 8.5% to 14% taken by the ten largest. The germline CDR1 and CDR2 sequences are SNHLY and FYNNEI. The CDR3 length is 12 residues.

Sequenced sample: peripheral blood or thyroid tissue (not recorded which). V and J are TRBV2 and TRBJ1-2; possible D gene TRBD1, 5 bases. This sequence was found in an adult man with Graves' hyperthyroidism. Written as DNA, the CDR3 is TGTGCTAGGGGTGAGGACGGCTATGGCTACACCTTC. It translates to CARGEDGYGYTF.